This TCR beta chain was profiled in a study of blood T cells in healthy people across ages. Findings of the study overall: Greater diversity and more naive CD4+ cells were seen in long-lived donors than in aged donors.

Researchers isolated at least 7 million PBMCs per sample. A second PCR, run for about 7 to 11 cycles, used a sample-barcoded 5' primer plus a J-beta primer mix. Every molecule of cDNA carried a tag from a template-switch adaptor with 12 random nucleotides. Each CDR3 protein is one row after TCRdb ran MiXCR on the 5' RACE reads. The sample lists approximately 850,000 distinct CDR3 sequences, about three fifths seen once, with 22% in the top ten. CDR1 and CDR2 (germline): SGHTA, FQGNSA. This CDR3 is built from 18 residues. In the case of this clonotype: The target antigen is unknown.

The sequenced sample consisted of blood. The chain employs TRBV7-2 and TRBJ2-7; D tentatively fits TRBD1 or TRBD2 (6 bases each). The J call may be in error: the DNA end matches TRBJ2-5 better. The sequence was collected from a man aged 30 to 39 in good health. The CDR3 DNA is TGTGCCAGCAGCGCCCCGAGTGGGGGGAAAGGGGGACGAGAGACCCAGTACTTC. Encoded protein: CASSAPSGGKGGRETQYF.